This T cell receptor beta chain was found in a study of T cells in Graves' hyperthyroidism and ophthalmopathy. Newly diagnosed hyperthyroidism, duration under 2 months, in patients aged 18 to 65. The authors took PBMCs from 8.5 to 10 ml fresh peripheral blood. Researchers took RNA transcripts and amplified the TCR beta CDR3 regions from them. First-round RT-PCR with HTBI primers amplified the TCR CDR3 region. MiXCR, applied by TCRdb to the multiplex PCR reads, yields one record per CDR3 protein. The table has roughly 710,000 distinct CDR3 sequences, approximately 36% seen once. Findings of the study overall: Among thyroid clonotypes expanded above 0.001, most also appeared in blood.

The CDR3 contains 14 residues. The ends lost 3 bases at V and 2 bases at J; junction bases unmatched: 4. CDR1 is SGDLS, CDR2 YYNGEE, per germline. At least ten counts were recorded for this clonotype. Its cognate antigen is unknown. The chain is built from TRBV9 and TRBJ1-2; 7 nucleotides align to TRBD1. This clonotype was obtained from a woman in her 40s with Graves' hyperthyroidism. The sequenced sample consisted of blood. The CDR3 DNA reads as TGTGCCAGCAGCGCTCCACAGGGGAACTATGGCTACACCTTC. Its protein product is CASSAPQGNYGYTF.